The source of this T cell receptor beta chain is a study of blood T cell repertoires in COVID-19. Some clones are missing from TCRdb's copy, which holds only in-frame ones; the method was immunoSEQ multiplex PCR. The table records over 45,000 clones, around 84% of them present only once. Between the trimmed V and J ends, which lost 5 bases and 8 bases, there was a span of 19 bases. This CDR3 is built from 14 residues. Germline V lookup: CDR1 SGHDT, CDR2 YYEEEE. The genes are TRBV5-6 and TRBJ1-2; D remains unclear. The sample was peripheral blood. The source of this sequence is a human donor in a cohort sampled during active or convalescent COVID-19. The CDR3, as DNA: TGTGCCAGCAGTGCGCTTGGTCGGTCGAGGGGCTACACCTTC. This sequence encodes CASSALGRSRGYTF.